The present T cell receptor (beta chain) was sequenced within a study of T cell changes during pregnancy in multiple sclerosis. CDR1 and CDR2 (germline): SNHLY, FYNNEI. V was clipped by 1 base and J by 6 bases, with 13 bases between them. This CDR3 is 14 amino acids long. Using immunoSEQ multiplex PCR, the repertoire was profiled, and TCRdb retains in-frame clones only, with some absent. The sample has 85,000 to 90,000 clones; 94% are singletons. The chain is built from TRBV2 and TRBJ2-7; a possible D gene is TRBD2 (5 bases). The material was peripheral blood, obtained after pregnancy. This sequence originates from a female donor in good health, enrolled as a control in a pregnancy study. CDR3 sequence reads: CASSEVRGAGEQYF. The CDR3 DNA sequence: TGTGCCAGCAGTGAAGTTCGGGGTGCGGGCGAGCAGTACTTC.